Following are 27 T cell receptor beta chains from one sample sequenced in a study of neurological immune-mediated disorders. TCRdb redid the calling of the 5' RACE reads with MiXCR, one entry per CDR3 protein. The sample records fewer than 90,000 distinct CDR3 sequences, 10% to 13% being singletons. Sequences were obtained from PBMCs. The origin of the receptors is a man aged 35 to 55 in good health.

As to this clonotype: A read error may explain this, as a much larger clone is one base away. Without the conserved terminal phenylalanine or tryptophan, this CDR3 likely stems from a read error. V usage is TRBV20-1 and J usage is TRBJ2-3; D might be TRBD2 (5 bases). CDR1 and CDR2 (germline): DFQATT, SNEGSKA (reference sequence). Trimming removed 3 bases at V and 2 bases at J, with 15 bases between. This CDR3 is 15 amino acids long. CDR3 nucleotide sequence: TGCAGTGCTAGCCACCGTGGGAGAATCACAGATACGCAGTATTCT. Translation gives CSASHRGRITDTQYS.

A remark on this clonotype: The junction differs from germline at one of its ends, possibly a read error. The chain uses TRBV25-1 and TRBJ2-5; D may be TRBD2 (6 bases). The CDR3 has 12 residues. CDR1 and CDR2 from the germline V gene are MGHDK and SYGVNS. Here the CDR3 DNA reads TGTGCCAGCGGGGGGTTCCAAGAGACCGAGTACTTC. This gives the protein CASGGFQETEYF.

This clonotype was observed a few times. The chain joins TRBV28 to TRBJ2-1; the D gene could be TRBD1 or TRBD2 (6 bases each). Per the germline V gene, CDR1 is MDHEN and CDR2 is SYDVKM. V shed 5 bases and J shed 2 bases, with 10 bases lying between them. This CDR3 comprises 14 residues. This CDR3 reads CASSRGRTYNEQFF. CDR3 nucleotides: TGTGCCAGCAGTCGGGGGCGTACCTACAATGAGCAGTTCTTC.

Comment on this clonotype: The junction departs from the called germline gene at one end, perhaps through a read error. V gene TRBV10-3 combines with J gene TRBJ1-1; 9 nucleotides line up with TRBD1. CDR1 is ENHRY, CDR2 SYGVKD, per germline. The CDR3 is 15 amino acids. The CDR3 bases are TGTGTCATCACTATCGGGACAGGGTGCGGGAATGAAGCTTTCTTT. This encodes CVITIGTGCGNEAFF.

This clonotype appeared many times. J is TRBJ2-7 and V is TRBV9; 7 nucleotides agree with TRBD2. The V gene's germline CDR1 is SGDLS and CDR2 YYNGEE. V was pared by 4 bases and J by 2 bases, with 9 bases of the junction left unmatched. The CDR3 has 15 residues. The DNA for the CDR3 is TGTGCCAGCAGCCCCGGGGACTATGACACCTACGAGCAGTACTTC. Its protein is CASSPGDYDTYEQYF. The full variable domain, its missing parts supplied by reference TRBV9 and TRBJ2-7, is DSGVTQTPKHLITATGQRVTLRCSPRSGDLSVYWYQQSLDQGLQFLIQYYNGEERAKGNILERFSAQQFPDLHSELNLSSLELGDSALYFCASSPGDYDTYEQYFGPGTRLTVT.

In its sample, this clonotype was seen many times. The V call is TRBV28, the J call TRBJ2-1, with TRBD1 identical over 8 bases. The CDR3 length is 14 residues. V shed 6 bases, J shed 6 bases, and the junction held 7 bases outside the gene matches. CDR1 is MDHEN, CDR2 SYDVKM, per germline. The CDR3 loop is CASRSDRVPNEQFF. Written as DNA, the CDR3 is TGTGCCAGCAGATCGGACAGGGTCCCCAATGAGCAGTTCTTC.

This clonotype occurred many times. The V gene is TRBV10-3, the J gene TRBJ2-1; D uncertain. Germline lookup yields CDR1 ENHRY and CDR2 SYGVKD. This CDR3 comprises 14 residues. Trimming removed 10 bases from V and 0 bases from J, with 13 bases in between. The CDR3 is CATQTQISYNEQFF. The CDR3 nucleotides read TGTGCCACCCAGACTCAAATCTCCTACAATGAGCAGTTCTTC.

This clonotype was observed many times. The chain employs TRBV27 and TRBJ1-2, with 7 bases aligning to TRBD1. V was clipped by 5 bases and J by 4 bases; unmatched bases: 7. Germline V gene sequence: CDR1 MNHEY, CDR2 SMNVEV (reference sequence). The CDR3 has 14 amino acids. CDR3 nucleotides: TGTGCCAGCAGTCCTCGGACAGGCCTCTATGGCTACACCTTC. Its translation: CASSPRTGLYGYTF.

This clonotype was seen repeatedly, ten times or more. This chain joins TRBV16 and TRBJ1-4; no clear D gene. The V gene lost 0 bases and the J gene lost 8 bases, with 4 bases spanning the gap. The germline V gene has CDR1 KGHSY and CDR2 FQNENV. The CDR3 contains 12 residues. The CDR3 DNA follows: TGTGCCAGCAGCCAATCGAGGGAAAAACTGTTTTTT. Translating it yields CASSQSREKLFF. Full variable domain (outside the CDR3, taken from reference TRBV16 and TRBJ1-4): GEEVAQTPKHLVRGEGQKAKLYCAPIKGHSYVFWYQQVLKNEFKFLISFQNENVFDETGMPKERFSAKCLPNSPCSLEIQATKLEDSAVYFCASSQSREKLFFGSGTQLSVL.

In its sample, this clonotype was seen many times. This chain connects TRBV20-1 to TRBJ2-7; D is uncertain. The V gene's germline CDR1 is DFQATT and CDR2 SNEGSKA (reference sequence). Trimming took off 0 bases at V and 3 bases at J, with 6 bases between the two ends. The CDR3 sequence is 12 residues long. In nucleotides, the CDR3 is TGCAGTGCTAGAGACCTGGACTACGAGCAGTACTTC. Its protein product is CSARDLDYEQYF.

This clonotype was seen at least ten times. V is TRBV20-1 and J is TRBJ2-1, with TRBD2 identical over 7 bases. Trimming cost V 7 bases and J 1 base; bases outside gene matches: 1. The CDR3 contains 12 residues. The germline CDR1 and CDR2 sequences are DFQATT and SNEGSKA (reference sequence). The CDR3 coding sequence is TGCAGTGGCGGGAGATCCTACAATGAGCAGTTCTTC. Encoded protein: CSGGRSYNEQFF.

This clonotype has a count of ten or more. The chain is built from TRBV5-1 and TRBJ2-6; D not resolved. Germline lookup yields CDR1 SGHRS and CDR2 YFSETQ. The ends were cut back, 1 base at V and 0 bases at J, with 14 bases in the middle. This CDR3 region has 18 residues. DNA of the CDR3: TGCGCCAGCAGCTTGACACCCCCCGGCAGCTCTGGGGCCAACGTCCTGACTTTC. It encodes CASSLTPPGSSGANVLTF.

This clonotype appeared a few times. V usage is TRBV6-6 and J usage is TRBJ2-1; 7 positions match TRBD2. Unmatched junction bases numbered 5, after V lost 1 base and J lost 5 bases. The CDR3 spans 15 residues. CDR1 and CDR2 from the germline V gene are MNHNY and SVGAGI (reference sequence). The chain's CDR3 is CASSYLRGSHNEQFF. The CDR3 nucleotides read TGTGCCAGCAGTTACTTGCGGGGGTCTCACAATGAGCAGTTCTTC.

The sample holds many counts of this clonotype. The rearrangement uses TRBV21-1 and TRBJ2-1. TRBV21-1 is listed as a pseudogene. There are 16 residues in the CDR3. CDR3: CASSKVGTDRTNEQFF. Here the CDR3 DNA reads TGTGCCAGCAGCAAAGTTGGTACAGACCGGACGAATGAGCAGTTCTTC.

This clonotype has at least ten counts. The rearrangement joins TRBV6-6 to TRBJ1-5; a possible D gene is TRBD1 (6 bases). Trimming removed 7 bases at V and 7 bases at J, with 17 bases between. The germline CDR1 and CDR2 sequences are MNHNY and SVGAGI (reference sequence). This CDR3 has 14 residues. The chain's CDR3 is CASILQGVGQPQHF. In nucleotides, the CDR3 is TGTGCCAGCATTTTACAGGGAGTGGGGCAGCCCCAGCATTTT.

This clonotype has a count of ten or more. The chain employs TRBV15 and TRBJ2-4; D gene unclear. Trimming removed 5 bases at V and 8 bases at J, with 10 bases between. This CDR3 is 12 amino acids long. Germline V gene lookup returns CDR1 LNHNV and CDR2 YYDKDF (reference sequence). CDR3 region: CATSGLRDIQYF. CDR3 bases: TGTGCCACCAGCGGGCTCCGGGACATTCAGTACTTC. The full variable domain, rest sourced from reference TRBV15 and TRBJ2-4, is DAMVIQNPRYQVTQFGKPVTLSCSQTLNHNVMYWYQQKSSQAPKLLFHYYDKDFNNEADTPDNFQSRRPNTSFCFLDIRSPGLGDTAMYLCATSGLRDIQYFGAGTRLSVL.

This clonotype showed up many times. The genes are TRBV7-2 and TRBJ2-3; weak D call: TRBD2 (5 bases). Trimming pared 5 bases from V and 1 base from J, leaving 10 bases between. The length of the CDR3 is 14 residues. Germline-derived CDR1 and CDR2 are SGHTA and FQGNSA. The CDR3 DNA reads as TGTGCCAGCAGCAGACCCGGGGGCACAGATACGCAGTATTTT. Translating it yields CASSRPGGTDTQYF.

This clonotype was observed many times. The V and J genes are TRBV5-5 and TRBJ2-1; 8 bases line up with TRBD1. Trimming took 2 bases from V and 6 from J; bases not matched to a gene: 4. This CDR3 has 14 residues. The germline CDR1 and CDR2 sequences are SGHKS and YYEKEE (reference sequence). The DNA of the CDR3 is TGTGCCAGCAGCTTTCCGGACAGGGTCAATGAGCAGTTCTTC. It is translated as CASSFPDRVNEQFF.

This clonotype came up many times. The CDR3 DNA reads as TGTGCCAGCAGCCTTCGCCCGGACAGCTACAATGAGCAGTTCTTC. Translated, it gives CASSLRPDSYNEQFF. This chain links TRBV11-1 with TRBJ2-1; D possibly corresponds to TRBD1 (6 bases). Germline loops: CDR1 SGHAT, CDR2 FQDESV (reference sequence). This CDR3 is 15 amino acids long. The V end lost 5 bases, the J end lost 3 bases, and 14 bases lay between the germline ends.

This clonotype was seen repeatedly, ten times or more. V is TRBV11-1 and J is TRBJ2-5, with D perhaps TRBD2 (6 bases). Per the germline V gene, CDR1 is SGHAT and CDR2 is FQDESV (reference sequence). The CDR3 runs 15 residues. Trimming shortened V by 5 bases and J by 3 bases, and 16 bases separated the two germline ends. The CDR3 DNA sequence: TGTGCCAGCAGCGTGAGGACTATACAAAAAGAGACCCAGTACTTC. This translates into CASSVRTIQKETQYF.

This clonotype was counted many times. V usage is TRBV29-1 and J usage is TRBJ1-4; possibly TRBD1 for D (6 bases). This CDR3 spans 17 amino acids. Germline CDR1 and CDR2: SQVTM and ANQGSEA. Trimming took 6 bases from V and 2 from J, leaving 22 bases between them. CDR3 nucleotides: TGCAGCGTCTCCGGGACAAAGGGAACTCCGACTAATGAAAAACTGTTTTTT. This sequence encodes CSVSGTKGTPTNEKLFF. Filled out from reference TRBV29-1 and TRBJ1-4, the complete variable domain reads SAVISQKPSRDICQRGTSLTIQCQVDSQVTMMFWYRQQPGQSLTLIATANQGSEATYESGFVIDKFPISRPNLTFSTLTVSNMSPEDSSIYLCSVSGTKGTPTNEKLFFGSGTQLSVL.

This clonotype was found many times. This chain connects TRBV9 to TRBJ1-2; weak D call: TRBD1 (6 bases). The CDR3 length is 14 residues. CDR1 is SGDLS, CDR2 YYNGEE, per germline. Trimming removed 9 bases at V and 8 bases at J, with 23 bases between. CDR3: CATPGGRGFSGYTF. The CDR3 DNA reads TGTGCCACCCCGGGGGGCAGGGGTTTTTCCGGCTACACCTTC. The whole variable domain, remainder taken from reference TRBV9 and TRBJ1-2, is DSGVTQTPKHLITATGQRVTLRCSPRSGDLSVYWYQQSLDQGLQFLIQYYNGEERAKGNILERFSAQQFPDLHSELNLSSLELGDSALYFCATPGGRGFSGYTFGSGTRLTVV.

This clonotype showed up many times. CDR3 amino acids: CSVDRFQNGELFF. The CDR3 DNA reads TGCAGCGTTGACCGCTTCCAGAACGGGGAGCTGTTTTTT. The V gene is TRBV29-1, the J gene TRBJ2-2; D gene unclear. The CDR3 runs to 13 residues. Germline-derived CDR1 and CDR2 are SQVTM and ANQGSEA. The V and J ends lost 3 bases and 7 bases respectively, with 12 bases between them.

This clonotype was picked up many times. The genes are TRBV7-3 and TRBJ1-6; D is unclear. CDR3 length equals 14 residues. Germline V CDR1 and CDR2: SGHTA, FQGTGA. V lost 2 bases to trimming and J lost 4 bases, with 6 bases between them. CDR3 sequence (DNA): TGTGCCAGCAGCTTATTGGGTTATAATTCACCCCTCCACTTT. Residues: CASSLLGYNSPLHF.

This clonotype was observed at least ten times. The chain joins TRBV6-4 to TRBJ1-2; tentatively, D is TRBD1 (6 bases). The V gene lost 5 bases and the J gene lost 5 bases, with 15 bases spanning the gap. The length of the CDR3 is 14 residues. The germline CDR1 and CDR2 sequences are MRHNA and SNTAGT. CDR3 DNA: TGTGCCAGCAGTCCTGGGGAACAGGGATATGGCTACACCTTC. Protein sequence: CASSPGEQGYGYTF.

In this sample, this clonotype turned up a few times. The chain links TRBV19 to TRBJ1-5; unclear D gene. The length of the CDR3 is 12 residues. The V end was cut by 11 bases, the J end by 2 bases, with 10 bases between. The germline V gene has CDR1 LNHDA and CDR2 SQIVND (reference sequence). CDR3 nucleotide sequence: TGTGCCTCAGCCCAGGGCAATCAGCCCCAGCATTTT. It is translated as CASAQGNQPQHF. The variable domain in full, completed from reference TRBV19 and TRBJ1-5, reads DGGITQSPKYLFRKEGQNVTLSCEQNLNHDAMYWYRQDPGQGLRLIYYSQIVNDFQKGDIAEGYSVSREKKESFPLTVTSAQKNPTAFYLCASAQGNQPQHFGDGTRLSIL.

This clonotype was observed many times. One end of the junction fails to match germline, which may point to a read error. This chain links TRBV14 with TRBJ2-5; D possibly uses TRBD1 or TRBD2 (5 bases each). CDR1 and CDR2 (germline): SGHDN, FVKESK. The CDR3 is made up of 15 amino acids. CDR3 sequence reads: CASSQDGAGTFELHF. In DNA, the CDR3 is TGTGCCAGCAGCCAAGATGGGGCAGGGACCTTCGAACTGCACTTC.